Sequencing of this T cell receptor beta chain was carried out in a study of identical twins. This CDR3 has 14 amino acids. J was trimmed by 8 bases and V by 2 bases; bases with no gene match: 4. This clonotype was recorded at least ten times. Healthy Caucasian individuals made up all the donors. cDNA carried unique molecular identifiers, and a universal primer site was added by template switching. TCRdb re-derived calls from the 5' RACE reads in MiXCR, one entry per CDR3 protein. The sample shows just under 650,000 distinct CDR3 sequences, roughly 7.2% of them seen only once. This sample also belongs to another study, concerning yellow fever vaccine responses in identical twins. That work adds: Vaccine T cell responses of twins reportedly seemed partly convergent and partly personalized.

The J gene is TRBJ2-1, the V gene TRBV12-3 or TRBV12-4, with 9 nucleotides matching TRBD2. Sequencing used PBMCs. This TCR came from a woman aged 18-29 years in good health. CDR3 coding DNA: TGTGCCAGCAGTTTATGGCGGGGGGGCGATGAGCAGTTCTTC. Residues: CASSLWRGGDEQFF.